The following is a T cell receptor (beta chain) sequence with its context. The antigen is undetermined. At one end the junction does not follow the germline gene, possibly because of a read error. Expressed TCRB transcripts were sequenced, since all the RNA that had been isolated was reverse transcribed. It was found that naive, central memory and regulatory T cell samples averaged around 3.8 million reads. Assay used: immunoSEQ multiplex PCR; TCRdb lists only in-frame clones, some missing. The table records more than 95,000 clones, under 30% of them present only once. This sample was taken from a study of beta chain features in type 1 diabetes. Study in general: About 98,000,000 sorted cells were examined across all samples. Study outcomes and limitations: Patients with type 1 diabetes showed fewer VDJ junction insertions and more deletions. Researchers report that Type 1 diabetes patients had moderately but significantly shorter TCRB CDR3s across all four CD4+ subsets.

CDR3 length: 15 residues. In germline, CDR1 is MGHRA, CDR2 YSYEKL. The source is a woman aged 18 to 35 with type 1 diabetes. The sequencing sample was made of central memory CD4+ T cells from blood. The chain joins TRBV4-1 to TRBJ1-2; D perhaps matches TRBD1 (5 bases). CDR3 region: CASSQDKGMGYCYTF. CDR3 in DNA: TGCGCCAGCAGCCAAGATAAGGGGATGGGCTATTGCTACACCTTC.